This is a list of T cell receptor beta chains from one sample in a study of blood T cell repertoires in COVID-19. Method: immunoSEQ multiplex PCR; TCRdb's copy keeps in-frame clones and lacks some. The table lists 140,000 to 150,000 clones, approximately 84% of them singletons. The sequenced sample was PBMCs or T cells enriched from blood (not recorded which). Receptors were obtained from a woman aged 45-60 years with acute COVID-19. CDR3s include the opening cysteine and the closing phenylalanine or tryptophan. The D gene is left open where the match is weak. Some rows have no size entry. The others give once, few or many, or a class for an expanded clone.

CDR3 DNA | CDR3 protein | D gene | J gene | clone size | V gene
TGTGCCAGTAGAAGACAGGAATTACTATATGGCTACACCTTC | CASRRQELLYGYTF | NA | TRBJ1-2 | once | TRBV19
TGTGCCAGCAGCGTAGTCCCCCCCCCAAGGCTTCGGCGGGATCCCTACGAGCAGTACTTC | CASSVVPPPRLRRDPYEQYF | NA | TRBJ2-7 | once | TRBV9
TGTGCCAGCAGCACACGTAAGCGGGCGCCGGGTGAGCAGTTCTTC | CASSTRKRAPGEQFF | NA | TRBJ2-1 | NA | TRBV7-2
TGTGCCAGCAGCCCCCTCGACTATTTAAGGGAGACCCAGTACTTC | CASSPLDYLRETQYF | NA | TRBJ2-5 | NA | TRBV7-2
TGTGCCAGCAGCTTAGCGGGAGGGGTCACCGGGGAGCTGTTTTTT | CASSLAGGVTGELFF | TRBD2 | TRBJ2-2 | NA | TRBV7-9
TGTGCCAGCAGCCCCAGGGGACCTGGGAAACTGTTTTTT | CASSPRGPGKLFF | NA | TRBJ1-4 | NA | TRBV5-4
TGTGCCAGCAGTCCCTTAACCGGGAACCCTGGTTCCCAGCATTTT | CASSPLTGNPGSQHF | NA | TRBJ1-5 | NA | TRBV6-2/TRBV6-3
TGTGCCAGCCAGACCCCCACAGGTGGGTTCGACTATGGCTACACCTTC | CASQTPTGGFDYGYTF | NA | TRBJ1-2 | NA | TRBV28
TGCGCCAGCAGCTTGGGGGACAGGGATGGGGAGACCCAGTACTTC | CASSLGDRDGETQYF | TRBD1 | TRBJ2-5 | NA | TRBV5-1
TGTGCCAGCAGCCAGCTAGTCGGGGAGCTGTTTTTT | CASSQLVGELFF | NA | TRBJ2-2 | NA | TRBV3-1/TRBV3-2
TGTGCCAGCAGCCCCCGGGACTATCAGAGCTACGAGCAGTACTTC | CASSPRDYQSYEQYF | TRBD2 | TRBJ2-7 | once | TRBV11-2
TGTGCCAGCAGTTCTCGACAGGGAGGAAACACCATATATTTT | CASSSRQGGNTIYF | TRBD1 | TRBJ1-3 | NA | TRBV27
TGTGCCAGCAGTTTAGCTAGCGGGAGCAATCCCTACAATGAGCAGTTCTTC | CASSLASGSNPYNEQFF | TRBD2 | TRBJ2-1 | few | TRBV28
TGTGCCAGCAGGTGGACAGGGGTGCGGAGCAATCAGCCCCAGCATTTT | CASRWTGVRSNQPQHF | TRBD1 | TRBJ1-5 | NA | TRBV5-8
TGTGCCATCACCACCGCGACAGAGAGGGGCTACACCTTC | CAITTATERGYTF | NA | TRBJ1-2 | NA | TRBV10-3
TGTGCCAGCAGCTTAGGGAAGAGAATGAACACTGAAGCTTTCTTT | CASSLGKRMNTEAFF | NA | TRBJ1-1 | NA | TRBV13
TGTGCCAGCAGTTACTGGCGCGGGAGGATAAGCTACGAGCAGTACTTC | CASSYWRGRISYEQYF | TRBD2 | TRBJ2-7 | NA | TRBV6-2/TRBV6-3
TGCGCCAGCAGCGCGGAAGAGAGCTCCTATAATTCACCCCTCCACTTT | CASSAEESSYNSPLHF | NA | TRBJ1-6 | NA | TRBV5-1
TGTGCCAGCAGCTGGCGAGGGACAGGGGCCACAGATACGCAGTATTTT | CASSWRGTGATDTQYF | TRBD1 | TRBJ2-3 | NA | TRBV5-6
TGTGCCAGCAGCGGGTGGGGACTTTCCTACGAGCAGTACTTC | CASSGWGLSYEQYF | NA | TRBJ2-7 | NA | TRBV5-6
TGTGCTAGTGGTTTTGAGACAGGGTATGGCTACACCTTC | CASGFETGYGYTF | TRBD1 | TRBJ1-2 | once | TRBV12-5
TGTGCCAGCAGCTTTCTTTATGGCTACACCTTC | CASSFLYGYTF | NA | TRBJ1-2 | NA | TRBV5-5